This entry lists 9 T cell receptor beta chains sequenced from one sample in a study of OX40 agonist ivuxolimab in advanced cancers. Clones were sequenced by immunoSEQ multiplex PCR, and TCRdb holds only the in-frame ones, with some missing. In the table there are 65,000 to 90,000 clones, roughly 90% of which are singletons. The sample here was CD4+ or CD8+ T cells sorted from blood, taken in a trial of the OX40 agonist ivuxolimab. These receptors all stem from an adult with an advanced solid tumor such as melanoma, head and neck, liver or kidney cancer.

The chain uses TRBV4-1 and TRBJ2-5; TRBD2 is a possible D gene (7 bases). The J call could be wrong; TRBJ2-7 is a better fit for the DNA end. The CDR3 contains 17 residues. Germline CDR1 reads MGHRA; CDR2 reads YSYEKL. The CDR3 nucleotides read TGCGCCAGCAGCCAAGACCCTCGGGGGGCCCAAGGTTACGAGCAGTACTTC. It translates to CASSQDPRGAQGYEQYF.

The rearrangement uses TRBV6-6 and TRBJ1-4; 8 bases match TRBD1. The CDR3 sequence is 12 residues long. Germline CDR1 MNHNY, CDR2 SVGAGI (reference sequence). Trimming at V came to 7 bases and at J to 16 bases, leaving 11 bases not matched to a gene. This chain's CDR3 is CASTQSRDRPFF. The DNA for the CDR3 is TGTGCCAGCACCCAATCCCGGGACAGGCCGTTTTTT.

The chain combines TRBV6-6 with TRBJ1-2, with 9 bases that match TRBD1. Germline lookup yields CDR1 MNHNY and CDR2 SVGAGI (reference sequence). The ends lost 5 bases at V and 5 bases at J; junction bases unmatched: 6. The CDR3 length is 14 residues. As DNA, the CDR3 is TGTGCCAGCAGTGGGGACGGGACAGGGTATGGCTACACCTTC. Protein product: CASSGDGTGYGYTF.

The V call is TRBV4-1, the J call TRBJ2-7; no definite D call. Germline V gene lookup returns CDR1 MGHRA and CDR2 YSYEKL. V lost 1 base, J lost 1 base, and 11 bases lay in between. This CDR3 has 15 residues. CDR3 protein: CASSQGLVGSYEQYF. As DNA, the CDR3 is TGCGCCAGCAGCCAAGGCCTGGTGGGGTCCTACGAGCAGTACTTC.

This chain connects TRBV4-2 to TRBJ1-3; D remains unclear. Trimming removed 1 base at V and 0 bases at J, with 7 bases between. Germline assignment: CDR1 LGHNA and CDR2 YNFKEQ. The CDR3 has 15 amino acids. CDR3 nucleotide sequence: TGTGCCAGCAGCCAAGCTACGTCCTCTGGAAACACCATATATTTT. Translated, it gives CASSQATSSGNTIYF.

This chain uses TRBV5-1 with TRBJ2-5; D gene uncertain. CDR3 length: 12 amino acids. The V and J ends lost 5 bases and 5 bases respectively, with 10 bases between them. Germline loops: CDR1 SGHRS, CDR2 YFSETQ. The CDR3 DNA follows: TGCGCCAGCAGAGGGTCGGCGGAGACCCAGTACTTC. Translation: CASRGSAETQYF.

The V gene is TRBV27, the J gene TRBJ1-2, with 9 nucleotides matching TRBD1. The CDR3 is 13 residues long. V lost 8 bases and J lost 2; bases outside the gene matches: 3. Per the germline V gene, CDR1 is MNHEY and CDR2 is SMNVEV (reference sequence). CDR3 DNA: TGTGCCAGCGGGGGACAGGGAAACTATGGCTACACCTTC. Amino acid sequence: CASGGQGNYGYTF.

The V and J genes are TRBV15 and TRBJ2-1, with D unclear. CDR1 is LNHNV and CDR2 is YYDKDF in the germline V gene (reference sequence). V was pared by 4 bases and J by 4 bases, with 17 bases between. The CDR3 has 16 amino acids. CDR3 loop: CATSTPRTARYNEQFF. The DNA of the CDR3 is TGTGCCACCAGCACCCCGAGGACGGCTCGGTACAATGAGCAGTTCTTC. The entire variable domain, with the rest obtained from reference TRBV15 and TRBJ2-1, is as follows: DAMVIQNPRYQVTQFGKPVTLSCSQTLNHNVMYWYQQKSSQAPKLLFHYYDKDFNNEADTPDNFQSRRPNTSFCFLDIRSPGLGDTAMYLCATSTPRTARYNEQFFGPGTRLTVL.

The genes are TRBV6-5 and TRBJ2-3; D ambiguous. The germline V gene encodes CDR1 MNHEY and CDR2 SVGAGI. V was pared by 6 bases and J by 0 bases, with 7 bases between. The CDR3 extends over 13 amino acids. The CDR3 DNA reads TGTGCCAGCAGGGGTCATAGCACAGATACGCAGTATTTT. Protein sequence: CASRGHSTDTQYF.